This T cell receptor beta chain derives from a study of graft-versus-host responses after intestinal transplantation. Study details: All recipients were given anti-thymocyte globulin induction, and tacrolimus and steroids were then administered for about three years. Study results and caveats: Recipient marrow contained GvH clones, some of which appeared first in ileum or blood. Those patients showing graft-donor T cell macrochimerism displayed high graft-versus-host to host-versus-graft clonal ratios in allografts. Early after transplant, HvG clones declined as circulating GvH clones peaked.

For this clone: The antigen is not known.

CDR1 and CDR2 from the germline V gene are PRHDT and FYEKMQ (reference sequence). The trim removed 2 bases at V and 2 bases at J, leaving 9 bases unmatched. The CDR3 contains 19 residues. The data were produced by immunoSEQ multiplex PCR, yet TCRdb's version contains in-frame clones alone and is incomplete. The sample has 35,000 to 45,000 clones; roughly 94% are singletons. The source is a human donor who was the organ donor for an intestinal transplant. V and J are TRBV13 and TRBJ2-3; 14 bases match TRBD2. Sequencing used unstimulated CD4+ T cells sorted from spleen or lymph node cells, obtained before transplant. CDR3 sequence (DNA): TGTGCCAGCAGCTTAACGGGACTAGCGGGGGCTCTCTTCACAGATACGCAGTATTTT. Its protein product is CASSLTGLAGALFTDTQYF.